This entry features one T cell receptor beta chain sequence. The entry originates in a study of blood T cell repertoires in COVID-19. Study information: The cDNA or gDNA used as material had been derived from T cells, B-cell-depleted T cells, or PBMCs.

Original data processing: Reference gene primer amplification in the assay estimated nucleated cell counts. Measured with immunoSEQ multiplex PCR; TCRdb has only the in-frame clones, and not every one. The V and J calls and clone size are taken from that table; D and trimming were inferred from the DNA. The repertoire holds approximately 140,000 clones, with approximately 80% as singletons. This CDR3 comprises 13 residues. V shed 7 bases and J 4 bases; nucleotides not matched to a gene: 1. The chain has TRBV12-3 or TRBV12-4 and TRBJ2-5, with 12 bases that match TRBD2. Sequencing was carried out using peripheral blood. The sequence came from a human donor in a cohort sampled during active COVID-19. Written as DNA, the CDR3 is TGTGCCAGCAAGACTAGCGGGGGAGAGACCCAGTACTTC. It yields the protein CASKTSGGETQYF.